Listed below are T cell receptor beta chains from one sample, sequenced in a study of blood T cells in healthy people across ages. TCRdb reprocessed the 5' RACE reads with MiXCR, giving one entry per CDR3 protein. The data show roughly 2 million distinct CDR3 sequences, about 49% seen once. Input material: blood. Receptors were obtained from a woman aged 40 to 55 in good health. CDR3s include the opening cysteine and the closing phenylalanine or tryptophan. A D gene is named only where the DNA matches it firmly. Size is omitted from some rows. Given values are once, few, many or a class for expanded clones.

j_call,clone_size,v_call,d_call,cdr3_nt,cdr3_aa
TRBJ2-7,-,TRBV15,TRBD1,TGTGCCACCAGCAGCCGGGACAGGGTCTACGAGCAGTACTTC,CATSSRDRVYEQYF
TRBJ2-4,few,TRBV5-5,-,TGTGCCAGCAGCTTGGCCCTAAGCATTCAGTACTTC,CASSLALSIQYF
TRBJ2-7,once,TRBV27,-,TGTGCCAGCAGTTTGGCTCGGACGAGCTCCTACGAGCAGTACTTC,CASSLARTSSYEQYF
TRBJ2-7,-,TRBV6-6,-,TGTGCCAGCAGTTACGGGGGTGGACCAGGGAACGAGCAGTACTTC,CASSYGGGPGNEQYF
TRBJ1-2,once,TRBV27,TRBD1,TGTGCCAGCAGTCCACTGGACAGGCCCTATGGCTACACTTTC,CASSPLDRPYGYTF
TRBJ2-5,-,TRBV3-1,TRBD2,TGTGCCAGCAGCCGAGGGACTAGCCCACGAGAGACCCAGTACTTC,CASSRGTSPRETQYF
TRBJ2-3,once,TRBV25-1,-,TGTGCCAGCAGTGATGGGGGCCCGACCCTGAATACGCAGTATTTT,CASSDGGPTLNTQYF
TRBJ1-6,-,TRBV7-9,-,TGTGCCAGCAGCTTCAGGGGAGATAATTCACCCCTCCACTTT,CASSFRGDNSPLHF
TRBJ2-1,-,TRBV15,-,TGTGCCACCAGCCCTCCCGAGGGGCGGGGCGGGTACAATGAGCAGTTCTTC,CATSPPEGRGGYNEQFF
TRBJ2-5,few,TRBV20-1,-,TGCAGTGCTAACGGAGAACGGCGGGACCAAGAGACCCAGTACTTC,CSANGERRDQETQYF
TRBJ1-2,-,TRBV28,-,TGTGCCAGCATTGGTGGGGGCCCCCTTAACTATGGCTACACCTTC,CASIGGGPLNYGYTF
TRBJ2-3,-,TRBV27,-,TGTGCCAGCAGCTCGCTTTTTGGGGTTAGCACAGATACGCAGTATTTT,CASSSLFGVSTDTQYF
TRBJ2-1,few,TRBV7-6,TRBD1,TGTGCCAGCAGCTTAGGGGGACAGCCCGCCTACAATGAGCAGTTCTTC,CASSLGGQPAYNEQFF
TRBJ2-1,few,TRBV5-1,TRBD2,TGCGCCAGCAGCCGGGGGGGGCCGGGTAATGAGCAGTTCTTC,CASSRGGPGNEQFF
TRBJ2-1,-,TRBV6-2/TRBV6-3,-,TGTGCCAGCAGTTACTCCGGGTCTCGCTCCTACAATGAGCAGTTCTTC,CASSYSGSRSYNEQFF
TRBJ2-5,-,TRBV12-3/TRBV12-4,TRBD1,TGTGCCAGCAGTTTACGTACGGGTCAGGGGGCGGGGGAGACCCAGTACTTC,CASSLRTGQGAGETQYF
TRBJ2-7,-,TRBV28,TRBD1,TGTGCCAGCAGTAAGGGGACAGGGGGCAAGGTATACGAGCAGTACTTC,CASSKGTGGKVYEQYF
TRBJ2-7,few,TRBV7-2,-,TGTGCCAGCAGATCAGACAGAGGGTCCTACGAGCAGTACTTC,CASRSDRGSYEQYF
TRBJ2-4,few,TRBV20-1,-,TGCAGTGCTAGAGACGGGACAAAATTAGCCAAAAACATTCAGTACTTC,CSARDGTKLAKNIQYF
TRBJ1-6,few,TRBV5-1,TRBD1,TGCGCCAGCAGCCAAAGACAGGGGGCGGTGAATTCACCCCTCCACTTT,CASSQRQGAVNSPLHF
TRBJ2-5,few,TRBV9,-,TGTGCCAGCAGCGTGGGCGGCGGTCAGGGATTGGGCGAGACCCAGTACTTC,CASSVGGGQGLGETQYF
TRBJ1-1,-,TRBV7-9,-,TGTGCCAGCAGCCCCGCGGTTGACATTGAAGCTTTCTTT,CASSPAVDIEAFF
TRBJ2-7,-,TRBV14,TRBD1,TGTGCCAGCAGCCCTCCCGGGACAGTTGGATGGCACGAGCAGTACTTC,CASSPPGTVGWHEQYF
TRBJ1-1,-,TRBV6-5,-,TGTGCCAGCAGTTCGGGCCCCCCAAACACTGAAGCTTTCTTT,CASSSGPPNTEAFF
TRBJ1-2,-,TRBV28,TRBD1,TGTGCCAGCAGTCCGACCGGGACAGGGCTGGGGGGCTACACCTTC,CASSPTGTGLGGYTF
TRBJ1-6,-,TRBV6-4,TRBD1,TGTGCCAGCAGAACTACAGGGGATGGGAATTCACCCCTCCACTTT,CASRTTGDGNSPLHF